A single sample gave rise to the 9 T cell receptor beta chains below, sequenced in a study of cytomegalovirus exposure and HLA in healthy donors. PCR involved 60 Vbeta and 13 Jbeta primers. The table came from immunoSEQ multiplex PCR; TCRdb's copy has only in-frame clones and leaves some out. The data contain about 190,000 clones, about four fifths of them singletons. Sequencing was done on a sample of PBMCs. Every receptor here comes from a woman aged 45-65 years in good health and CMV-seropositive.

The V and J genes are TRBV7-2 and TRBJ2-5; 16 bases map to TRBD2. Germline V CDR1 and CDR2: SGHTA, FQGNSA. The CDR3 spans 16 residues. V was pared by 3 bases and J by 7 bases, with 5 bases of the junction left unmatched. CDR3 region: CASSLGLAGGQGTQYF. The CDR3 DNA reads as TGTGCCAGCAGCTTGGGACTAGCGGGGGGGCAGGGGACCCAGTACTTC.

The V call is TRBV6-4, the J call TRBJ1-2; D is unclear. The V end was cut by 8 bases, the J end by 7 bases, with 17 bases between. This CDR3 has 13 residues. Germline assignment: CDR1 MRHNA and CDR2 SNTAGT. The CDR3 coding sequence is TGTGCCAGCTCTGCTACGGGGTATTCTGGCTACACCTTC. As protein: CASSATGYSGYTF.

This rearrangement joins TRBV2 to TRBJ2-5; the D gene is possibly TRBD2 (7 bases). CDR3 length equals 17 residues. The V gene lost 2 bases and the J gene lost 1 base, with 17 bases spanning the gap. Germline V gene sequence: CDR1 SNHLY, CDR2 FYNNEI. CDR3 residues: CASSERLRGPGQETQYF. CDR3 bases: TGTGCCAGCAGTGAAAGGTTGCGGGGGCCAGGCCAAGAGACCCAGTACTTC.

The chain joins TRBV7-2 to TRBJ1-1; D remains ambiguous. Germline values: CDR1 SGHTA, CDR2 FQGNSA. This CDR3 spans 17 amino acids. V shed 6 bases and J shed 0 bases, with 20 bases lying between them. CDR3 protein: CASRLTTGFFMNTEAFF. DNA of the CDR3: TGTGCCAGCAGACTTACGACGGGTTTCTTTATGAACACTGAAGCTTTCTTT.

This chain joins TRBV27 and TRBJ2-1; TRBD2 agrees at 8 bases. Germline V CDR1 and CDR2: MNHEY, SMNVEV (reference sequence). The CDR3 is made up of 15 amino acids. The junction had 6 bases not matched to a gene; V was cut back by 3 bases and J by 5 bases. The CDR3 DNA is TGTGCCAGCAGTTTCCGGGGGGGGCTTAACAATGAGCAGTTCTTC. It encodes CASSFRGGLNNEQFF.

Worth noting for this clone: Other DNA sequences in this sample translate to the same CDR3. The chain joins TRBV5-1 to TRBJ1-2; D may be TRBD1 (6 bases). V shed 7 bases and J shed 3 bases, with 13 bases lying between them. Germline V gene sequence: CDR1 SGHRS, CDR2 YFSETQ. The CDR3 totals 13 residues. The CDR3 loop reads CASRRNRDYGYTF. The DNA for the CDR3 is TGCGCCAGCCGGCGGAACAGGGACTATGGCTACACCTTC. The full variable domain, in which reference TRBV5-1 and TRBJ1-2 provide the parts outside the CDR3, is KAGVTQTPRYLIKTRGQQVTLSCSPISGHRSVSWYQQTPGQGLQFLFEYFSETQRNKGNFPGRFSGRQFSNSRSEMNVSTLELGDSALYLCASRRNRDYGYTFGSGTRLTVV.

The chain combines TRBV11-3 with TRBJ1-1, with D possibly TRBD1 on 5 matching bases. Germline V gene sequence: CDR1 SGHNT, CDR2 YENEEA. This CDR3 region has 16 residues. V lost 4 bases and J 4 bases, leaving 19 bases between the germline ends. Written as DNA, the CDR3 is TGTGCCAGCAGCTCGGGGGGGTCCTCCCGGCCCACTGAAGCTTTCTTT. Its translation is CASSSGGSSRPTEAFF.

The chain employs TRBV6-1 and TRBJ2-2, with TRBD1 matching 9 bases. Germline CDR1 is MNHNS and CDR2 is SASEGT. The CDR3 has 14 residues. The junction had 8 bases not matched to a gene; V was cut back by 11 bases and J by 4 bases. The DNA for the CDR3 is TGTGCCGGCAAACAGGGGGCGGTCACCGGGGAGCTGTTTTTT. Translation: CAGKQGAVTGELFF.

The genes are TRBV4-3 and TRBJ1-2, with D possibly matching TRBD1 (5 bases). Germline CDR1 and CDR2: LGHNA and YSLEER. There are 15 residues in the CDR3. The V end lost 1 base, the J end lost 1 base, and 10 bases lay between the germline ends. The chain's CDR3 is CASSQAQGYNYGYTF. The CDR3 coding sequence is TGCGCCAGCAGCCAAGCCCAGGGATATAACTATGGCTACACCTTC.